These 3 T cell receptor beta chains came from one sample sequenced in a study of shared clonotypes between healthy human individuals. Sequenced by immunoSEQ multiplex PCR; TCRdb stores in-frame clones only, minus some. Of around 2,000,000 clones in the sample, roughly 94% were seen once. The sample consisted of naive CD4+ T cells sorted from blood. Described subset: CD45RA+ positively selected. The receptor source for this set is a man younger than 35 in good health.

The chain joins TRBV12-5 to TRBJ2-5; D may be TRBD1 (6 bases). Germline V gene data show CDR1 as LGHNT and CDR2 as FRNRAP. The V end lost 6 bases, the J end lost 1 base, and 15 bases lay between the germline ends. The length of the CDR3 is 15 residues. CDR3 in DNA: TGTGCTAGTGGGACACCCGGGACATCCCAAGAGACCCAGTACTTC. Its protein is CASGTPGTSQETQYF.

The chain employs TRBV18 and TRBJ2-1, with a tentative D call TRBD1 (5 bases). Germline CDR1 reads KGHSH; CDR2 reads LQKENI. The CDR3 extends over 15 amino acids. V lost 2 bases to trimming and J lost 4 bases, with 12 bases between them. The CDR3 reads CASSPSLTVYNEQFF. CDR3 coding DNA: TGTGCCAGCTCACCAAGCCTGACAGTTTACAATGAGCAGTTCTTC.

The chain couples TRBV19 to TRBJ2-6; 7 nucleotides align to TRBD1. This CDR3 contains 16 residues. From germline, CDR1 is LNHDA and CDR2 SQIVND (reference sequence). V was clipped by 5 bases and J by 2 bases; unmatched bases: 6. The CDR3 DNA follows: TGTGCCAGTAGTGTGCTCACAGGGGCTGGGGCCAACGTCCTGACTTTC. Translated, it gives CASSVLTGAGANVLTF. The variable domain in full, with the rest retrieved from reference TRBV19 and TRBJ2-6, is DGGITQSPKYLFRKEGQNVTLSCEQNLNHDAMYWYRQDPGQGLRLIYYSQIVNDFQKGDIAEGYSVSREKKESFPLTVTSAQKNPTAFYLCASSVLTGAGANVLTFGAGSRLTVL.